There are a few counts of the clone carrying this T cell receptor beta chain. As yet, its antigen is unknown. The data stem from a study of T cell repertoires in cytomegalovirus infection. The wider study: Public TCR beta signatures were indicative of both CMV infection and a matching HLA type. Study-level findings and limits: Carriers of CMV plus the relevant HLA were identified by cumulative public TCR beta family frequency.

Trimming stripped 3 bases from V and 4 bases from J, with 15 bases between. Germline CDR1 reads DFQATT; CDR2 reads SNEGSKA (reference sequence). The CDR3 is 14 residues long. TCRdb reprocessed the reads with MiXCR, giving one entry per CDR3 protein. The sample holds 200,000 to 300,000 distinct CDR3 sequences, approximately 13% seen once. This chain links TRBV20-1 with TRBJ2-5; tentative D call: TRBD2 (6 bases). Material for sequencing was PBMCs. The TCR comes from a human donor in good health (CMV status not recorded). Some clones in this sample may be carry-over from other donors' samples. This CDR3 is CSASKVAGGETQYF. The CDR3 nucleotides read TGCAGTGCTAGTAAGGTCGCCGGGGGAGAGACCCAGTACTTC.